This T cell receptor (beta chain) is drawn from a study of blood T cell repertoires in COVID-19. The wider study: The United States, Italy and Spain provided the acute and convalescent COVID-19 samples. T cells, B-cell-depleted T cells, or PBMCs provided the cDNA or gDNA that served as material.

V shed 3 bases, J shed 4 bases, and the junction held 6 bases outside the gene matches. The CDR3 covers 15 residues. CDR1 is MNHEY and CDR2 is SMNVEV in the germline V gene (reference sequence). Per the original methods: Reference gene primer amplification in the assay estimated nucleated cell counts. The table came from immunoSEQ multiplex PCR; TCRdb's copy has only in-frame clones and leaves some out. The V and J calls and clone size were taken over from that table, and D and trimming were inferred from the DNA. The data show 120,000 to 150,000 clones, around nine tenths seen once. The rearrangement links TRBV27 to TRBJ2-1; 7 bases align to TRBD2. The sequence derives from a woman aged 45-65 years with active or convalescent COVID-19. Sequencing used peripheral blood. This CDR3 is CASSFVGLSYNEQFF. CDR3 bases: TGTGCCAGCAGTTTCGTGGGACTATCTTACAATGAGCAGTTCTTC.